The 21 T cell receptor beta chains given below trace back to one sample, sequenced in a study of T-cell memory formation after mild COVID-19. TCRdb processed the 5' RACE reads anew with MiXCR; each CDR3 protein has one entry. There are approximately 260,000 distinct CDR3 sequences in the sample; 18% occur only once, and under 30% lies in the top ten. The sample comprised PBMCs or a T cell subset sorted from them (not recorded which). The receptors stem from a man in his late teens or twenties who had mild COVID-19 (a few samples of this study predate the infection). Cell type and time point are not known.

The chain has TRBV6-2 or TRBV6-3 and TRBJ2-3; 7 bases map to TRBD2. The CDR3 has 16 residues. Per germline, CDR1 MNHEY and CDR2 SVGEGT. The J segment lost 2 bases and the V segment lost 4 bases, leaving 9 bases of the junction unmatched. CDR3 DNA sequence: TGTGCCAGCAGTTGGACTAGGAGAGTTACCACAGATACGCAGTATTTT. This translates into CASSWTRRVTTDTQYF.

This rearrangement joins TRBV28 to TRBJ1-2; D remains ambiguous. In germline, CDR1 is MDHEN, CDR2 SYDVKM. Trimming pared 6 bases from V and 3 bases from J, leaving 20 bases between. The CDR3 spans 16 residues. The CDR3 is CASSQTGSKFDYGYTF. In DNA form, the CDR3 reads TGTGCCAGCAGCCAGACCGGGTCGAAATTTGACTATGGCTACACCTTC.

The chain uses TRBV4-3 and TRBJ2-7; D unclear. This CDR3 region has 15 residues. Germline V lookup: CDR1 LGHNA, CDR2 YSLEER. V was clipped by 0 bases and J by 2 bases, with 11 bases between them. Here the CDR3 DNA reads TGCGCCAGCAGCCAAGACCCTGCGGCCACCTACGAGCAGTACTTC. Its protein product is CASSQDPAATYEQYF.

V gene TRBV7-9 combines with J gene TRBJ1-1; maybe TRBD1 (5 bases). Trimming cost V 2 bases and J 3 bases, with 16 bases left between them. The CDR3 has 16 residues. Germline assignment: CDR1 SEHNR and CDR2 FQNEAQ (reference sequence). CDR3 in amino acids: CASSLSRVGFHTEAFF. The CDR3 DNA reads TGTGCCAGCAGCTTAAGCAGGGTAGGATTTCACACTGAAGCTTTCTTT.

The V gene is TRBV12-5, the J gene TRBJ2-5, with 7 nucleotides matching TRBD1. CDR3 length: 13 amino acids. Germline V gives CDR1 LGHNT, CDR2 FRNRAP. V shed 5 bases and J 2 bases; nucleotides not matched to a gene: 2. CDR3 sequence: CASGRGPQETQYF. The CDR3 DNA follows: TGTGCTAGTGGTAGGGGGCCTCAAGAGACCCAGTACTTC.

This clonotype was counted many times. The chain combines TRBV5-1 with TRBJ2-1; TRBD1 is a possible D gene (6 bases). Germline CDR1 and CDR2: SGHRS and YFSETQ. The CDR3 runs 16 residues. The germline V and J ends were trimmed by 2 bases and 0 bases, with 12 bases remaining between them. The DNA for the CDR3 is TGCGCCAGCAGCTTTCTTCAGGGGAGCTCCTACAATGAGCAGTTCTTC. Amino acids: CASSFLQGSSYNEQFF.

This clonotype has more than one count but fewer than ten. The V and J genes are TRBV5-1 and TRBJ2-7; 9 nucleotides line up with TRBD2. The germline CDR1 and CDR2 sequences are SGHRS and YFSETQ. CDR3 length: 16 residues. V was clipped by 1 base and J by 0 bases; unmatched bases: 5. The CDR3 DNA follows: TGCGCCAGCAGCTTGAATCGAGCGGGGGGCTCCTACGAGCAGTACTTC. It codes for CASSLNRAGGSYEQYF.

The chain recombines TRBV9 with TRBJ2-3, with 8 bases identical to TRBD2. Unmatched junction bases numbered 8, after V lost 2 bases and J lost 9 bases. The CDR3 totals 14 residues. Germline CDR1 SGDLS, CDR2 YYNGEE. The CDR3 DNA reads TGTGCCAGCAGCGTGCGGGGGGCACAGATAACGCAGTATTTT. Its translation: CASSVRGAQITQYF.

The chain carries TRBV7-9 and TRBJ2-7; D is possibly TRBD1 (6 bases). Trimming removed 2 bases at V and 0 bases at J, with 11 bases between. CDR1 is SEHNR, CDR2 FQNEAQ, per germline (reference sequence). This CDR3 comprises 15 residues. CDR3 sequence reads: CASSLSQDSSYEQYF. CDR3 nucleotide sequence: TGTGCCAGCAGCTTATCCCAGGACAGCTCCTACGAGCAGTACTTC.

This clonotype was seen only a few times. The chain recombines TRBV2 with TRBJ2-1; D may be TRBD1 or TRBD2 (5 bases each). The CDR3 is 14 residues long. Looked up from germline, CDR1 is SNHLY and CDR2 is FYNNEI. V lost 8 bases and J 7 bases, leaving 18 bases between the germline ends. The CDR3 here is CASLQTGAGNEQFF. The CDR3 nucleotides read TGTGCCAGCCTCCAAACCGGGGCAGGTAATGAGCAGTTCTTC.

The rearrangement links TRBV2 to TRBJ2-2, with D tentatively TRBD2 (5 bases). V gave up 6 bases and J gave up 0 bases, with 11 bases separating them. The CDR3 covers 15 residues. Germline CDR1 is SNHLY and CDR2 is FYNNEI. This CDR3 reads CASSWTEPNTGELFF. As DNA, the CDR3 is TGTGCCAGCAGCTGGACTGAACCGAACACCGGGGAGCTGTTTTTT.

This clonotype occurred a few times. The chain has TRBV11-2 and TRBJ2-1, with D tentatively TRBD1 or TRBD2 (6 bases each). The CDR3 consists of 17 residues. The V gene's germline CDR1 is SGHAT and CDR2 FQNNGV. Trimming took off 1 base at V and 8 bases at J, with 21 bases between the two ends. CDR3 sequence reads: CASSLAGGRALADEQFF. The CDR3 nucleotides read TGTGCCAGCAGCTTAGCCGGGGGCAGGGCATTAGCAGATGAGCAGTTCTTC.

This clonotype was detected many times. The genes are TRBV5-1 and TRBJ1-6; 7 bases are shared with TRBD1. Looked up from germline, CDR1 is SGHRS and CDR2 is YFSETQ. The CDR3 totals 18 residues. Unmatched junction bases numbered 15, after V lost 2 bases and J lost 7 bases. In nucleotides, the CDR3 is TGCGCCAGCAGCTTTACCGGTGGAGGGGGCGCGGGGAATTCACCCCTCCACTTT. Protein sequence: CASSFTGGGGAGNSPLHF. The full variable domain, in which reference TRBV5-1 and TRBJ1-6 provide the parts outside the CDR3, is KAGVTQTPRYLIKTRGQQVTLSCSPISGHRSVSWYQQTPGQGLQFLFEYFSETQRNKGNFPGRFSGRQFSNSRSEMNVSTLELGDSALYLCASSFTGGGGAGNSPLHFGNGTRLTVT.

The sample holds a few counts of this clonotype. The chain employs TRBV7-8 and TRBJ2-7; 12 bases map to TRBD2. The V gene's germline CDR1 is SGHVS and CDR2 FQNEAQ. This CDR3 spans 14 amino acids. The J segment lost 7 bases and the V segment lost 5 bases, leaving 6 bases of the junction unmatched. The CDR3, as DNA: TGTGCCAGCAGCCCAACTAGCGGGGGGAGGGAGCAGTACGTC. Protein sequence: CASSPTSGGREQYV.

There are a few counts of this clonotype. The V gene is TRBV12-3 or TRBV12-4, the J gene TRBJ1-1; maybe TRBD1 (6 bases). The V end lost 6 bases, the J end lost 5 bases, and 22 bases lay between the germline ends. CDR3 size: 16 residues. The CDR3 reads CASSPSTGSLRTEAFF. CDR3 bases: TGTGCCAGCAGCCCGTCGACAGGATCTTTGAGGACTGAAGCTTTCTTT.

The V and J genes are TRBV18 and TRBJ2-3; 7 nucleotides match TRBD1. CDR1 is KGHSH, CDR2 LQKENI, per germline. Losses at the gene ends were 8 bases for V and 6 bases for J; bases not matched to a gene: 2. CDR3 length: 11 residues. CDR3 protein: CASARGDTQYF. In DNA, the CDR3 is TGTGCCAGCGCCAGGGGGGATACGCAGTATTTT.

The chain links TRBV2 to TRBJ2-1; 7 nucleotides agree with TRBD1. CDR3 size: 14 residues. V was pared by 1 base and J by 9 bases, with 6 bases of the junction left unmatched. Germline CDR1 reads SNHLY; CDR2 reads FYNNEI. CDR3 in amino acids: CASSEEGASPEQFF. Here the CDR3 DNA reads TGTGCCAGCAGTGAAGAGGGGGCTAGTCCTGAGCAGTTCTTC.

This clonotype was seen only a few times. The V and J genes are TRBV5-1 and TRBJ2-5; no definite D call. V was trimmed by 1 base and J by 4 bases, leaving 8 bases between them. This CDR3 contains 13 residues. The germline V gene encodes CDR1 SGHRS and CDR2 YFSETQ. CDR3 DNA sequence: TGCGCCAGCAGCTTGCCAGCGTCAGAGACCCAGTACTTC. Amino acids: CASSLPASETQYF.

In this sample, this clonotype turned up a few times. The gene calls are TRBV7-8 and TRBJ2-7, with TRBD1 matching 8 bases. The V gene end was trimmed by 4 bases and the J gene end by 3 bases; junction bases not matched to a gene: 8. This CDR3 is 15 amino acids long. The germline CDR1 and CDR2 sequences are SGHVS and FQNEAQ. In DNA, the CDR3 is TGTGCCAGCAGCTCGGGACAGGCGAAGGACTACGAGCAGTACGTC. It encodes CASSSGQAKDYEQYV.

The rearrangement joins TRBV7-9 to TRBJ1-5; 11 positions agree with TRBD1. The J segment lost 8 bases and the V segment lost 5 bases, leaving 11 bases of the junction unmatched. CDR3 length: 16 residues. Germline V gene data show CDR1 as SEHNR and CDR2 as FQNEAQ (reference sequence). CDR3 loop: CASSPGTGGEFEPQHF. Written as DNA, the CDR3 is TGTGCCAGCAGCCCCGGGACAGGGGGGGAATTCGAGCCCCAGCATTTT.

DNA for the CDR3: TGTGCCAGCCGTGGGTTGAGCGGGGGGGAAGCCAAAAACATTCAGTACTTC. Translating it yields CASRGLSGGEAKNIQYF. The rearrangement uses TRBV28 and TRBJ2-4; 10 bases align to TRBD2. CDR1 and CDR2 (germline): MDHEN, SYDVKM. This CDR3 comprises 17 residues. The V segment lost 8 bases and the J segment 0 bases; nucleotides outside the gene matches: 10.